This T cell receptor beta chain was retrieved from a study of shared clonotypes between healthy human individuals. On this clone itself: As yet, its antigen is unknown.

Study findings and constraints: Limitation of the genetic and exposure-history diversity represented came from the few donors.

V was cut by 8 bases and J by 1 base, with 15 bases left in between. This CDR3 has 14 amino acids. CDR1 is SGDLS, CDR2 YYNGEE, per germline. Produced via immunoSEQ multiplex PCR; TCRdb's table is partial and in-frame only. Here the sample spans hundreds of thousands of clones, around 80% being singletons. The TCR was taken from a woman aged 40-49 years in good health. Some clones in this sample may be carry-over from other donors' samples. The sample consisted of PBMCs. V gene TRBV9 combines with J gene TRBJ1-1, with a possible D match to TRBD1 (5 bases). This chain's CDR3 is CASGDPGGNTEAFF. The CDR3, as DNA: TGTGCCAGTGGAGACCCCGGGGGGAACACTGAAGCTTTCTTT.